This T cell receptor beta chain derives from a study of blood T cell repertoires in COVID-19. The V gene's germline CDR1 is MNHEY and CDR2 SVGEGT. Trimming took 6 bases from V and 0 from J, leaving 13 bases between them. The CDR3 totals 15 residues. Generated by immunoSEQ multiplex PCR, the TCRdb table keeps only in-frame clones and is missing some. Of fewer than 90,000 clones in the sample, around 90% were seen once. The TCR comes from a woman older than 75 with active COVID-19. This chain connects TRBV6-2 or TRBV6-3 to TRBJ2-3; D is perhaps TRBD2 (6 bases). Sequencing was performed on peripheral blood. This CDR3 reads CASSWDSSSTDTQYF. The CDR3 DNA follows: TGTGCCAGCAGCTGGGACTCATCTAGCACAGATACGCAGTATTTT.